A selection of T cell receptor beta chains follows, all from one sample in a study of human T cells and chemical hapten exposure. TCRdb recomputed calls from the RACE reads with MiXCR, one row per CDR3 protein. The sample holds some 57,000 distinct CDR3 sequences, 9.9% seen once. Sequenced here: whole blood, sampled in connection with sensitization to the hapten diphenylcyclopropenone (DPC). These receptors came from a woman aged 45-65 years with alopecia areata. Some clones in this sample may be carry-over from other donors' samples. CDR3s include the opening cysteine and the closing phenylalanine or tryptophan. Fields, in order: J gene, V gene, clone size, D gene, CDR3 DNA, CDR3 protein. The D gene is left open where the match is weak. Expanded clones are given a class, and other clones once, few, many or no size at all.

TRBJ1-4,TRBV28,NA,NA,TGTGCCAGCAGTCCCCGGGCAGTCGGGAAACTGTTTTTT,CASSPRAVGKLFF
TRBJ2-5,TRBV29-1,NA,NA,TGCAGCGGGAGACTCCAAGAGACCCAGTACTTC,CSGRLQETQYF
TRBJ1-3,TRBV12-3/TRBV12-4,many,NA,TGTGCCAGCATCCGAGGGTGGGGGGCGTCTGGAAACACCATATATTTT,CASIRGWGASGNTIYF
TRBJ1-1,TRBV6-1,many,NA,TGTGCCAGCAGACAGGGAACAACGAACACTGAAGCTTTCTTT,CASRQGTTNTEAFF
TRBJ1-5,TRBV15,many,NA,TGTGCCACCAGCAGAGGGACAGAGGGGAGTCAGCCCCAGCATTTT,CATSRGTEGSQPQHF
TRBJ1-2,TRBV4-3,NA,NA,TGCGCCAGCAGCCAAGATCAAACAGGTTCTTATGGCTACACCTTC,CASSQDQTGSYGYTF
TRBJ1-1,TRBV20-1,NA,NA,TGCAGTAAAATCGAAGCTTTCTTT,CSKIEAFF
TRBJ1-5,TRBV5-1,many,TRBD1,TGCGCCAGCAGCCCCGGGACAGCCAATCAGCCCCAGCATTTT,CASSPGTANQPQHF
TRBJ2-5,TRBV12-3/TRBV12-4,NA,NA,TGTGCCACCGCAAGGACGACAGTCCGCAAGTACTTC,CATARTTVRKYF
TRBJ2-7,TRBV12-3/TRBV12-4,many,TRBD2,TGTGCCAGCAGTCCCTCCGGGGGGTCCTACGAGCAGTACTTC,CASSPSGGSYEQYF
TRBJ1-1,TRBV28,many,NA,TGTGCCAGCAGGCTCCGTCGGGACCAAGCTTTCTTT,CASRLRRDQAFF
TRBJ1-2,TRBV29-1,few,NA,TGCAGCGTTGTGAGGCGGGGGACAAACTATGGCTACACCTTC,CSVVRRGTNYGYTF
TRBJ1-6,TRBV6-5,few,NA,TGTGCCAGCAGTCACGGACAGCTCCCATATTCACCCCTCCACTTT,CASSHGQLPYSPLHF
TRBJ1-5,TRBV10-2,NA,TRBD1,TGCGCCAGCAGCCGGGGGGACAGGGCGAATCAGCCCCAGCATTTT,CASSRGDRANQPQHF
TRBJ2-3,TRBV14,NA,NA,TGTGCCAGCAGAAGAACAGATACGCAGTATTTT,CASRRTDTQYF
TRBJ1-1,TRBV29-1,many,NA,TGCAGCGTTGAAGTTGTCCGGGGAACTGAAGCTTTCTTT,CSVEVVRGTEAFF
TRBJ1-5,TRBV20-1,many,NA,TGCAGTGCCCAGGGACCTAGCAATCAGCCCCAGCATTTT,CSAQGPSNQPQHF
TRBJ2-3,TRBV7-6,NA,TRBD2,TGTGTCAGCAGCCGGAGCGGGGATCGCACAGATACGCAGTATTTT,CVSSRSGDRTDTQYF
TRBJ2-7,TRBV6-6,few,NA,TGTGCCAGTCAAGTGGCAGGGGTGGACGAGCAGTACTTC,CASQVAGVDEQYF
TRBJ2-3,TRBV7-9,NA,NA,TGTGTCAGCAGCCTCCGGGACACAGATACGCAGTATTTT,CVSSLRDTDTQYF
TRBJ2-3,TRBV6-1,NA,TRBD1,TGTGCCAGCAGTGGGGGGACAGGGAGCACAGATACGCAGTATTTT,CASSGGTGSTDTQYF
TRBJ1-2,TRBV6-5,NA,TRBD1,TGTGCCAGCAGATCGGACAGGGACTATGGCTACACCTTC,CASRSDRDYGYTF
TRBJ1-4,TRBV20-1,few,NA,TGCAGTGCTCTCTACCCGTCTAATGAAAAACTGTTTTTT,CSALYPSNEKLFF
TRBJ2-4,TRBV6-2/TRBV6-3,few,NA,TGTGCCAGCAGTTATCAGGCTTTAGCCAAAAACATTCAGTACTTC,CASSYQALAKNIQYF
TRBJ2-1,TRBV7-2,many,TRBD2,TGTGCCAGTAGGACTAGCGGGGAAAACAATGAGCAGTTCTTC,CASRTSGENNEQFF
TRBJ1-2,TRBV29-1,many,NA,TGCAGCGGGGGATCCGACAGGCTTGGCTACACCTTC,CSGGSDRLGYTF
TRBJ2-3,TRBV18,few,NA,TGTGCCAGCTCACCATCCGGGACCCCAACAGATACGCAGTATTTT,CASSPSGTPTDTQYF
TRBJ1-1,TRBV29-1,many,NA,TGCAGCGTTCAAGGACAGCTGAACACTGAAGCTTTCTTT,CSVQGQLNTEAFF
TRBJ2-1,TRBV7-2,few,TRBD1,TGTGCCAGCAGCCAGGGACAGCTATATGAGCAGTTCTTC,CASSQGQLYEQFF
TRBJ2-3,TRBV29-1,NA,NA,TGCAGCGTTGAGAAGGGACCCACCACAGATACGCAGTATTTT,CSVEKGPTTDTQYF
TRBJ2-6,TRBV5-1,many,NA,TGCGCCAGCAGCCCCTTGGAGGGACCCACCCTAAACGTCCTGACTTTC,CASSPLEGPTLNVLTF
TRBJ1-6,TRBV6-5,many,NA,TGTGCCAGCAGTAAACAGGGACCTTCACCCCTCCACTTT,CASSKQGPSPLHF
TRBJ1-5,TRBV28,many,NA,TGTGCCAGCAGTTTGGCCCCCAGCAATCAGCCCCAGCATTTT,CASSLAPSNQPQHF
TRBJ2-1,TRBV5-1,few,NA,TGCGCCAGCAGCTTGGCCCCCCATGGCCCCTACAATGAGCAGTTCTTC,CASSLAPHGPYNEQFF
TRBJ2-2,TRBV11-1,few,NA,TGTGCCAGCAGCTTCCTCCAGATCACCGGGGAGCTGTTTTTT,CASSFLQITGELFF
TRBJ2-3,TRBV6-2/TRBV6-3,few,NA,TGTGCCAGCAGCCCCCGGCCTGGGGATACGCAGTATTTT,CASSPRPGDTQYF
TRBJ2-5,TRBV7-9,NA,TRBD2,TGTGCCAGCACCGATCCGACTAGCGGGAGTCTAGAGACCCAGTACTTC,CASTDPTSGSLETQYF
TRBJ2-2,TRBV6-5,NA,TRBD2,TGTGCCAGCAGAAGAGTCCCGGGACTAGCCGGCACCGGGGAGCTGTTTTTT,CASRRVPGLAGTGELFF
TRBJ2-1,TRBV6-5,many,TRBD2,TGTGCCAGCAGTTTCACCTTAGGAGGGGAGGGCCATAGTGAGCAGTTCTTC,CASSFTLGGEGHSEQFF
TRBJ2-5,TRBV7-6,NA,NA,TGTGCCAGCAGCCCTGCATTGCAGACCCAGTACTTC,CASSPALQTQYF
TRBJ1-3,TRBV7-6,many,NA,TGTGCCAGCAGCCTGGGAGTCTCTGGAAACACCATATATTTT,CASSLGVSGNTIYF
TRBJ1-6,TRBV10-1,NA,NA,TGCGCCAGCAGTGAGAGGAGGGGATTAGGTTCACCCCTCCACTTT,CASSERRGLGSPLHF
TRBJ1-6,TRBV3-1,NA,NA,TGTGCCAGCAGCCCCTTTACCGGGACGGGAGATAATTCACCCCTCCACTTT,CASSPFTGTGDNSPLHF
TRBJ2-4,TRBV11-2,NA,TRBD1,TGTGCCAGCAGCTCGCGGGACAGGGCCAAAAACATTCAGTACTTC,CASSSRDRAKNIQYF
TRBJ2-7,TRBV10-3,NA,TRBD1,TGTGCCATCAGTGATAGGGACAGACAGAATTCCTACGAGCAGTACTTC,CAISDRDRQNSYEQYF
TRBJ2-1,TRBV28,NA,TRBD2,TGTGCCAGCAGTTCACTAGCGGGAGGTCTCAATGAGCAGTTCTTC,CASSSLAGGLNEQFF
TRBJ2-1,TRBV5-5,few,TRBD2,TGTGCCAGCAGAACTACCGGGACTAGCTCCTACAATGAGCAGTTCTTC,CASRTTGTSSYNEQFF
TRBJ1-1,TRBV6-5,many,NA,TGTGCCAGCAGACTCCAAGTGAACACTGAAGCTTTCTTT,CASRLQVNTEAFF